This is a list of T cell receptor beta chains from one sample in a study of blood T cell repertoires in COVID-19. Data came from immunoSEQ multiplex PCR; TCRdb stores just in-frame clones and leaves some out. The sample lists about 300,000 clones, about 89% seen once, with approximately 2.4% in the top ten. The sequencing sample was made of PBMCs or T cells enriched from blood (not recorded which). All receptors come from a woman between 18 and 29 years old who had recovered from COVID-19. The CDR3 runs from the conserved cysteine through the conserved F or W. The D gene is left open where the match is weak. Expanded clones get a size class; other rows say once, few or many, or leave the size out.

V: TRBV7-9; J: TRBJ2-3; D: NA; size: NA; CDR3: CASSSWSGYTDTQYF; DNA: TGTGCCAGCAGCTCTTGGAGCGGATACACAGATACGCAGTATTTT
V: TRBV11-2; J: TRBJ2-6; D: TRBD2; size: NA; CDR3: CASSSLANSGANVLTF; DNA: TGTGCCAGCAGCTCACTAGCGAACTCTGGGGCCAACGTCCTGACTTTC
V: TRBV24-1; J: TRBJ2-3; D: TRBD2; size: NA; CDR3: CATSLAGSTDTQYF; DNA: TGTGCCACCAGTCTAGCGGGCAGCACAGATACGCAGTATTTT
V: TRBV5-6; J: TRBJ1-6; D: NA; size: NA; CDR3: CASSLGQSYNSPLHF; DNA: TGTGCCAGCAGCTTGGGACAGTCCTATAATTCACCCCTCCACTTT
V: TRBV2; J: TRBJ1-3; D: TRBD1; size: few; CDR3: CASRDREISGNTIYF; DNA: TGTGCCAGCAGAGACAGGGAGATCTCTGGAAACACCATATATTTT
V: TRBV5-1; J: TRBJ1-1; D: TRBD1; size: NA; CDR3: CASSLEDRGYTEAFF; DNA: TGCGCCAGCAGCTTGGAGGACAGGGGGTACACTGAAGCTTTCTTT
V: TRBV27; J: TRBJ2-7; D: NA; size: many; CDR3: CASSSLGAGAPSGQYF; DNA: TGTGCCAGCAGTTCACTGGGGGCAGGGGCTCCCAGTGGGCAGTACTTC
V: TRBV21-1; J: TRBJ1-4; D: NA; size: NA; CDR3: CASSKSPRTFDRAGEKLFF; DNA: TGTGCCAGCAGCAAAAGCCCGAGAACCTTTGACAGGGCGGGAGAAAAACTGTTTTTT
V: TRBV6-5; J: TRBJ2-1; D: TRBD2; size: NA; CDR3: CASSLTSGSGYEQFF; DNA: TGTGCCAGCAGTTTGACTAGCGGGAGTGGTTATGAGCAGTTCTTC
V: TRBV7-9; J: TRBJ2-1; D: NA; size: few; CDR3: CASSKYRDSYNEQFF; DNA: TGTGCCAGCAGCAAATACAGAGACTCCTACAATGAGCAGTTCTTC
V: TRBV2; J: TRBJ2-3; D: TRBD2; size: NA; CDR3: CASSVVGGGAADTQYF; DNA: TGTGCCAGCAGTGTAGTGGGCGGGGGGGCCGCAGATACGCAGTATTTT
V: TRBV4-3; J: TRBJ1-2; D: NA; size: NA; CDR3: CASSQASAGVSNYGYTF; DNA: TGCGCCAGCAGCCAAGCATCTGCAGGGGTGTCCAACTATGGCTACACCTTC